This entry describes one TCR beta chain. The antigen remains unidentified. The CDR3 loop spans 16 amino acids. Germline CDR1 reads SEHNR; CDR2 reads FQNEAQ (reference sequence). This specimen comes from a study of human CD8 memory T cell subsets. Duplicate vials holding roughly 150,000 sorted CD8+ T cells per subset yielded the RNA. Sequencing libraries of TCR beta were made by UMI-labeled 5' RACE. Reanalyzing the 5' RACE reads, TCRdb keeps one entry per CDR3 protein, without DNA. The sample is made up of approximately 8,200 distinct CDR3 sequences, and the top ten hold over 20% of it. Study outcomes and limitations: In the comparison of repertoires, stem-like memory and precursor exhausted T cells overlapped only minimally.

The sequenced material came from CD8+ T cells from PBMCs. The receptor was isolated from a human donor in good health. V gene TRBV7-9 combines with J gene TRBJ2-1; TCRdb returns TRBD2, unconfirmable since there is no DNA. The CDR3 loop is CASSSTGTSAVNEQFF. Full variable domain (outside the CDR3, taken from reference TRBV7-9 and TRBJ2-1): DTGVSQNPRHKITKRGQNVTFRCDPISEHNRLYWYRQTLGQGPEFLTYFQNEAQLEKSRLLSDRFSAERPKGSFSTLEIQRTEQGDSAMYLCASSSTGTSAVNEQFFGPGTRLTVL.